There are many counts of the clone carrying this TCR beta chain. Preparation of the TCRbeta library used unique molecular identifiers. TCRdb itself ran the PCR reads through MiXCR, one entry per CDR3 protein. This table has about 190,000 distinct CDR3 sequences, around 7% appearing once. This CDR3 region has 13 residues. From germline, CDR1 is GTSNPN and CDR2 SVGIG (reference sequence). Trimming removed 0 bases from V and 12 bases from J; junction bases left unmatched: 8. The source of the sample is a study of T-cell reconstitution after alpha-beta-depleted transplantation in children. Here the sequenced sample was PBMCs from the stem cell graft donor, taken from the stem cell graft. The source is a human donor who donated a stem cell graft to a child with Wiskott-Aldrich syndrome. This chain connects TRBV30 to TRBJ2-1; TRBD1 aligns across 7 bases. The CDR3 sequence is CAWSVSSRGLQFF. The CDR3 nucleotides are TGTGCCTGGAGTGTATCGTCCAGGGGGTTGCAGTTCTTC.